The clone carrying this T cell receptor beta chain was observed a few times. Its specificity is not known. A multiplex PCR was run with 60 Vbeta primers and 13 Jbeta primers. The repertoire was sequenced with immunoSEQ multiplex PCR; TCRdb's copy has only in-frame clones and lacks some. The sample includes around 200,000 clones, 75% to 85% of them seen just once. The data stem from a study of cytomegalovirus exposure and HLA in healthy donors. Overall study context: Of roughly 360 genotyped donors, 80% to 85% grouped in the Caucasian-associated ancestry cluster. Overall study results and limits: Per a prior analysis, the majority of TCR beta V segments were productive roughly 87% or roughly 30% of the time.

The sequenced material came from PBMCs. This receptor was identified in a woman aged 40 to 55 in good health and CMV-seronegative.

The CDR3 is CASSHGQVNEQYF. The CDR3 nucleotides are TGCGCCAGCAGCCATGGACAGGTTAACGAGCAGTACTTC. The J gene is TRBJ2-7, the V gene TRBV4-1; 7 positions agree with TRBD1. The V gene's germline CDR1 is MGHRA and CDR2 YSYEKL. The trim removed 3 bases at V and 5 bases at J, leaving 4 bases unmatched. The CDR3 runs 13 residues.